The present T cell receptor beta chain was sequenced within a study of T cells in Graves' hyperthyroidism and ophthalmopathy. Study observations and caveats: A model of 13 V-J pairs discriminated ophthalmopathy from stable hyperthyroidism.

For the diagnoses, clinical symptoms, serum thyroxine and TRAb, thyroid ultrasound and orbital computed tomography were used. It was 8 to 10 ml of fresh peripheral blood that supplied the PBMCs. This CDR3 has 13 residues. The V and J ends lost 0 bases and 8 bases respectively, with 7 bases between them. CDR1 is KGHSH, CDR2 LQKENI, per germline. This clonotype was observed many times. Its antigen is not identified. TCR beta CDR3 sequences were amplified from RNA transcripts. TCR CDR3 underwent first-round RT-PCR with the HTBI primer set. TCRdb reanalysed the multiplex PCR reads using MiXCR and keeps one entry per CDR3 protein. Of fewer than 600,000 distinct CDR3 sequences detected, roughly an eighth appear once; the ten largest clones hold around a sixth.

Sequences were obtained from blood. The rearrangement uses TRBV18 and TRBJ2-2; no reliable D call. The TCR sequence derives from a woman between 18 and 29 years old with Graves' hyperthyroidism. As DNA, the CDR3 is TGTGCCAGCTCACCACCTCGGCAAGGGGAGCTGTTTTTT. The encoded protein is CASSPPRQGELFF.